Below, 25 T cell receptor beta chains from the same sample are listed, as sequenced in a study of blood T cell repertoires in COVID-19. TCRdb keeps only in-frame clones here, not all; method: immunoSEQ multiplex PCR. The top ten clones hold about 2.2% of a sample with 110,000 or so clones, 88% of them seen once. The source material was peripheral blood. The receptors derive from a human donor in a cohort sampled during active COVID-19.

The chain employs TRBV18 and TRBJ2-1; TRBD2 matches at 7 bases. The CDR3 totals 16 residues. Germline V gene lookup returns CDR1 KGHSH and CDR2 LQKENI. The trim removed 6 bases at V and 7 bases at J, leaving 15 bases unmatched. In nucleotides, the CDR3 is TGTGCCAGCTCCGACCTAGGGAGCGGGGTAAGGAATGAGCAGTTCTTC. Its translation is CASSDLGSGVRNEQFF.

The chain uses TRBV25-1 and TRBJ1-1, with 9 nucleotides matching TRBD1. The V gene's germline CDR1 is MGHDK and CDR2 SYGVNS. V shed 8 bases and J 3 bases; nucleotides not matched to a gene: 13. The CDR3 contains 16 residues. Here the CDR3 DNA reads TGTGCCAGCCCGAGGCGGGACAGGGAGTCGGACACTGAAGCTTTCTTT. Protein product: CASPRRDRESDTEAFF.

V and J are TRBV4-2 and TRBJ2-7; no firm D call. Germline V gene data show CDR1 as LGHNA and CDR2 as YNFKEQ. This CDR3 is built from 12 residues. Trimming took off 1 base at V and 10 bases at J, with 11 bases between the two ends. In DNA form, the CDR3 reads TGTGCCAGCAGCCAAGCCGACACAGCTCAGTACTTC. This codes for CASSQADTAQYF.

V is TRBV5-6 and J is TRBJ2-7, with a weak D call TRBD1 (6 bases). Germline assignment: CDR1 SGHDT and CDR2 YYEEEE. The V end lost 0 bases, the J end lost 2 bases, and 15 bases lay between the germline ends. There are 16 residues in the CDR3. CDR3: CASSLDRATYPYEQYF. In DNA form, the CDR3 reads TGTGCCAGCAGCTTGGACAGGGCCACCTATCCCTACGAGCAGTACTTC. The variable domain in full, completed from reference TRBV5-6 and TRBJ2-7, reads DAGVTQSPTHLIKTRGQQVTLRCSPKSGHDTVSWYQQALGQGPQFIFQYYEEEERQRGNFPDRFSGHQFPNYSSELNVNALLLGDSALYLCASSLDRATYPYEQYFGPGTRLTVT.

The CDR3 nucleotides read TGTGCCAGCAGCCGACTTCTAGCGGCGAGCACAGATACGCAGTATTTT. Its translation: CASSRLLAASTDTQYF. The chain uses TRBV3-1 (or the pseudogene TRBV3-2) and TRBJ2-3, with TRBD2 identical over 7 bases. The CDR3 totals 16 residues. Germline CDR1 and CDR2: LGHDT and YNNKEL (reference sequence). Trimming at V came to 4 bases and at J to 0 bases, leaving 7 bases not matched to a gene.

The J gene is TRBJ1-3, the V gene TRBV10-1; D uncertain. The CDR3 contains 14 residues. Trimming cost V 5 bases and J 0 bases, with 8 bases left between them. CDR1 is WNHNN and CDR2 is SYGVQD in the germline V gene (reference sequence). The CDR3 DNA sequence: TGCGCCAGCAGTCGGTACTCCTCTGGAAACACCATATATTTT. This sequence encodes CASSRYSSGNTIYF.

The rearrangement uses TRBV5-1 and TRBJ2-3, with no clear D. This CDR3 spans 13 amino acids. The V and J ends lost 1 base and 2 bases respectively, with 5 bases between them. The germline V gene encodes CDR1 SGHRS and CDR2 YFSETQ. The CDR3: CASSLSLTDTQYF. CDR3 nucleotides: TGCGCCAGCAGCTTGTCCCTCACAGATACGCAGTATTTT.

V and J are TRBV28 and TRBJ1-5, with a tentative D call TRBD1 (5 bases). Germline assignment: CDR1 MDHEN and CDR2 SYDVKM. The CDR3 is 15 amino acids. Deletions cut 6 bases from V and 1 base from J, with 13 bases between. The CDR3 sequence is CASRQFRQSNQPQHF. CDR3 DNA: TGTGCCAGCAGACAATTTCGACAGAGCAATCAGCCCCAGCATTTT.

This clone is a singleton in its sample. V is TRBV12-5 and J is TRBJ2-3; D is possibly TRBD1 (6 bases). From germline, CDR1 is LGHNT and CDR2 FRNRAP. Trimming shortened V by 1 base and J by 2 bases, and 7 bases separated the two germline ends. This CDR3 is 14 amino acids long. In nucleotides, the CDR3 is TGTGCTAGTGGTTTGGGGACAGCCACAGATACGCAGTATTTT. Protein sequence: CASGLGTATDTQYF.

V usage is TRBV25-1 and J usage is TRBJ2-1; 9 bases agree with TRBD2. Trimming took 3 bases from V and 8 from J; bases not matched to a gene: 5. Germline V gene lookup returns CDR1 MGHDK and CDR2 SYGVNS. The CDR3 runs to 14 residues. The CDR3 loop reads CASSERAGGYEQFF. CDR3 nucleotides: TGTGCCAGCAGTGAGAGAGCGGGAGGCTATGAGCAGTTCTTC.

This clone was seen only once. CDR3 amino acids: CASSLKTDANYGYTF. As DNA, the CDR3 is TGTGCCAGCAGTTTGAAGACAGATGCTAACTATGGCTACACCTTC. This chain links TRBV28 with TRBJ1-2, with D possibly being TRBD1 (5 bases). V gave up 3 bases and J gave up 0 bases, with 11 bases separating them. The germline V gene encodes CDR1 MDHEN and CDR2 SYDVKM. The CDR3 contains 15 residues.

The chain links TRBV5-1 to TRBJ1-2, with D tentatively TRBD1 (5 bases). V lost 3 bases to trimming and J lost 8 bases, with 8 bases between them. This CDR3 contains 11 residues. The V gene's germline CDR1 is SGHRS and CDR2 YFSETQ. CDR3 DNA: TGCGCCAGCAGCTCCGGGGGGGGCTACACCTTC. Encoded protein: CASSSGGGYTF.

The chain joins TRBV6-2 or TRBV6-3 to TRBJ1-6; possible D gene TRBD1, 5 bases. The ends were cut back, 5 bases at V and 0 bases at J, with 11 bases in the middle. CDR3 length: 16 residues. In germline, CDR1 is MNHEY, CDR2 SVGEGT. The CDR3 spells CASSARESSYNSPLHF. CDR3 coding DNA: TGTGCCAGCAGTGCCAGGGAAAGCTCCTATAATTCACCCCTCCACTTT.

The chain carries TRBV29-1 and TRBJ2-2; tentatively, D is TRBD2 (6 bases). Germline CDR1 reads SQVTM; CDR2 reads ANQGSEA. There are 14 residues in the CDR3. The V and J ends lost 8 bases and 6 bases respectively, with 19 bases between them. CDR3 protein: CSTRAGSGAGELFF. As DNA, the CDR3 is TGCAGCACCCGGGCCGGATCGGGGGCCGGGGAGCTGTTTTTT.

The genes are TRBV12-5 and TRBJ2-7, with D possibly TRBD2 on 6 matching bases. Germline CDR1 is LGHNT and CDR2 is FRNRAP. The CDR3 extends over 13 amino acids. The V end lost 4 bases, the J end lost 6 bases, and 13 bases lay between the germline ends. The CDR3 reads CASGYSQGGEQYF. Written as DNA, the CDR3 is TGTGCTAGTGGTTACTCTCAGGGAGGCGAGCAGTACTTC.

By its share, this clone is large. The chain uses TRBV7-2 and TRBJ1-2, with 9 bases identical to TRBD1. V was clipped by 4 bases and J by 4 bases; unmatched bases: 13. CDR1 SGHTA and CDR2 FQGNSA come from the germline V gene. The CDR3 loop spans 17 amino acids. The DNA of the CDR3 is TGTGCCAGCAGCTGTCCCGGGACAGGGTGTCTGTCCTATGGCTACACCTTC. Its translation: CASSCPGTGCLSYGYTF.

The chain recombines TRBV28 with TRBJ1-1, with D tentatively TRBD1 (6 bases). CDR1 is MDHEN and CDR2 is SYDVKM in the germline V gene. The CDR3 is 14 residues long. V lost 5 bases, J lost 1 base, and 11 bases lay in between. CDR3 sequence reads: CASSIGQRNTEAFF. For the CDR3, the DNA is TGTGCCAGCAGTATCGGACAGAGGAACACTGAAGCTTTCTTT.

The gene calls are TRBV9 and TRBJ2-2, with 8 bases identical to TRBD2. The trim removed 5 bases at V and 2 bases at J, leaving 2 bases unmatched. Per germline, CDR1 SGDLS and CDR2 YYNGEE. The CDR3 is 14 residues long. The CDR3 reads CASRTSGNTGELFF. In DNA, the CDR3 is TGTGCCAGCAGAACTAGCGGAAACACCGGGGAGCTGTTTTTT. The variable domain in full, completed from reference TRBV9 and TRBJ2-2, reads DSGVTQTPKHLITATGQRVTLRCSPRSGDLSVYWYQQSLDQGLQFLIQYYNGEERAKGNILERFSAQQFPDLHSELNLSSLELGDSALYFCASRTSGNTGELFFGEGSRLTVL.

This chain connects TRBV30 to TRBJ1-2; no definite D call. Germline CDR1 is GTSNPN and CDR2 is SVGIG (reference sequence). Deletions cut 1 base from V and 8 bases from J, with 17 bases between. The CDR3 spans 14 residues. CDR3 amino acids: CAWSGISGAAGYTF. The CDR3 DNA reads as TGTGCCTGGAGTGGAATATCAGGAGCGGCAGGCTACACCTTC.

This CDR3 is CASSQGSYEQYF. The CDR3 coding sequence is TGTGCCAGCAGCCAAGGCAGCTACGAGCAGTACTTC. The chain combines TRBV4-2 with TRBJ2-7; D call uncertain. Germline CDR1 is LGHNA and CDR2 is YNFKEQ. This CDR3 comprises 12 residues. V was cut by 1 base and J by 3 bases, with 4 bases left in between.

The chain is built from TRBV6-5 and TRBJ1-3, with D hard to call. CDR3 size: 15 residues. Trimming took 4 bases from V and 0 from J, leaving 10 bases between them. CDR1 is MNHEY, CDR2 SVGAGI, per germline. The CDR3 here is CASSSQSLSGNTIYF. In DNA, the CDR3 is TGTGCCAGCAGTTCACAGTCCCTCTCTGGAAACACCATATATTTT.

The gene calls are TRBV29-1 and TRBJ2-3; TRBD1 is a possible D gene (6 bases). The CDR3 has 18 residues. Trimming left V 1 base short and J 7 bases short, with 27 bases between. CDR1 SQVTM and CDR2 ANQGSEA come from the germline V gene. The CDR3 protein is CSVEGYRGRAGDVNTQYF. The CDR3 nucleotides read TGCAGCGTTGAAGGGTATAGAGGTCGGGCAGGGGATGTAAATACGCAGTATTTT.

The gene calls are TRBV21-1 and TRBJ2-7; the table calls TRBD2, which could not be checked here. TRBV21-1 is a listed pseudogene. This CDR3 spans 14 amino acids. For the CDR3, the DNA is TGTGCCAGCAGCAAAAGGCGGGGGGCATACGAGCAGTACTTC. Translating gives CASSKRRGAYEQYF.

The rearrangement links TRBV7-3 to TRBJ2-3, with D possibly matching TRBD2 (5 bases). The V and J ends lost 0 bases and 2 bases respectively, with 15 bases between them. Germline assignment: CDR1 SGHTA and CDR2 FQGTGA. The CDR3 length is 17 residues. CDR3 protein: CASSLTPVGVYTDTQYF. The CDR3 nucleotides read TGTGCCAGCAGCTTAACCCCTGTGGGAGTTTACACAGATACGCAGTATTTT.

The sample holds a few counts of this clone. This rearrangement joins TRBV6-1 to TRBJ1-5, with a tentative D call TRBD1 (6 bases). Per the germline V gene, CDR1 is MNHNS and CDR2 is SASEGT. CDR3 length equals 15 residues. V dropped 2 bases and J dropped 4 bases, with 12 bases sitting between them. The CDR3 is CASSEINRENQPQHF. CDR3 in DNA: TGTGCCAGCAGTGAAATCAACAGGGAGAATCAGCCCCAGCATTTT.